These T cell receptor beta chains were read from a single sample in a study of cytomegalovirus exposure and HLA in healthy donors. Using immunoSEQ multiplex PCR, the repertoire was profiled, and TCRdb retains in-frame clones only, with some absent. The sample lists about 200,000 clones, more than 70% occurring once. The material sequenced was PBMCs. The receptors were gathered from a woman younger than 35 in good health and CMV-seronegative. CDR3s include the opening cysteine and the closing phenylalanine or tryptophan. D genes are given only for firm matches. The listing skips clone size in some rows; elsewhere it reads once, few, many or a size class.

D: NA
size: few
V: TRBV5-6
J: TRBJ2-7
DNA: TGTGCCAGCAGCAGAGGACAGTTTTATACCGCCTACGAGCAGTACTTC
CDR3: CASSRGQFYTAYEQYF

D: NA
size: NA
V: TRBV18
J: TRBJ1-3
DNA: TGTGCCAGCTCTCGGACAGTTTCTGGAAACACCATATATTTT
CDR3: CASSRTVSGNTIYF

D: NA
size: few
V: TRBV27
J: TRBJ1-4
DNA: TGTGCCAGCAGATCCTCGACAGCTGGTAATGAAAAACTGTTTTTT
CDR3: CASRSSTAGNEKLFF

D: TRBD1
size: NA
V: TRBV9
J: TRBJ2-5
DNA: TGTGCCAGCAGCTCCCCAGGGGGCCGCGAGACCCAGTACTTC
CDR3: CASSSPGGRETQYF

D: NA
size: NA
V: TRBV6-5
J: TRBJ2-5
DNA: TGTGCCAGCAGTTTTGGACAGTTTGGGCAAGAGACCCAGTACTTC
CDR3: CASSFGQFGQETQYF

D: NA
size: NA
V: TRBV7-9
J: TRBJ1-1
DNA: TGTGCCAGCAGCTCAGACTCGGGTGAAGCTTTCTTT
CDR3: CASSSDSGEAFF

D: TRBD1
size: NA
V: TRBV6-5
J: TRBJ2-7
DNA: TGTGCCAGCAGCCAAAGGGGGCAGGCCTCCTACGAGCAGTACTTC
CDR3: CASSQRGQASYEQYF

D: NA
size: NA
V: TRBV6-5
J: TRBJ1-4
DNA: TGTGCCAGCAGACTTCAGGGAGGTGGTGAAAAACTGTTTTTT
CDR3: CASRLQGGGEKLFF

D: NA
size: NA
V: TRBV4-1
J: TRBJ1-4
DNA: TGCGCCAGCAGCCAAGTCCCGGGTAGAAATGAAAAACTGTTTTTT
CDR3: CASSQVPGRNEKLFF

D: NA
size: once
V: TRBV7-9
J: TRBJ1-1
DNA: TGTGCCAGCAGCTTAGCGGGGGCAGACACTGAAGCTTTCTTT
CDR3: CASSLAGADTEAFF

D: NA
size: NA
V: TRBV2
J: TRBJ2-3
DNA: TGTGCCAGCAAGGGCGGGATGGCTTCAGATACGCAGTATTTT
CDR3: CASKGGMASDTQYF

D: NA
size: NA
V: TRBV5-1
J: TRBJ1-3
DNA: TGCGCCAGCGCCCTGGAGGCGAGTTATGGAAACACCATATATTTT
CDR3: CASALEASYGNTIYF

D: NA
size: NA
V: TRBV9
J: TRBJ2-5
DNA: TGTGCCAGCAGCGTGACCAGGGGCCCGCAAGAGACCCAGTACTTC
CDR3: CASSVTRGPQETQYF

D: TRBD2
size: NA
V: TRBV6-5
J: TRBJ2-3
DNA: TGTGCCATTGGGGGAGTTAGCGGGGCAACAGATACGCAGTATTTT
CDR3: CAIGGVSGATDTQYF

D: NA
size: NA
V: TRBV5-1
J: TRBJ1-1
DNA: TGCGCCAGCAGCTTGCGAGGGGGGGCAAGAATGAACACTGAAGCTTTCTTT
CDR3: CASSLRGGARMNTEAFF

D: TRBD1
size: NA
V: TRBV5-6
J: TRBJ1-2
DNA: TGTGCCAGCAGCGGGGGAGACAGGGGAGGCTATGGCTACACCTTC
CDR3: CASSGGDRGGYGYTF

D: NA
size: NA
V: TRBV27
J: TRBJ2-5
DNA: TGTGCCAGCAGTCGAACAGGGTTGGGGTACCAAGAGACCCAGTACTTC
CDR3: CASSRTGLGYQETQYF

D: TRBD1
size: NA
V: TRBV9
J: TRBJ1-2
DNA: TGTGCCAGCAGCGTAGGAACAGGGGGCGATGGCTACACCTTC
CDR3: CASSVGTGGDGYTF

D: TRBD1
size: few
V: TRBV4-1
J: TRBJ2-7
DNA: TGCGCCAGCAGCCAAGTGGGACAGTCCTACGAGCAGTACTTC
CDR3: CASSQVGQSYEQYF

D: NA
size: NA
V: TRBV19
J: TRBJ1-1
DNA: TGTGCCAGTAGTCTTTCAGGATCCGCGAACACTGAAGCTTTCTTT
CDR3: CASSLSGSANTEAFF

D: NA
size: NA
V: TRBV5-4
J: TRBJ2-5
DNA: TGTGCCAGCAGCTTTGTAGACTCATCGGAGACCCAGTACTTC
CDR3: CASSFVDSSETQYF

D: TRBD2
size: NA
V: TRBV2
J: TRBJ2-2
DNA: TGTGCCAGCAGTGAGATCCCGGGAGGGCCTTCCACCGGGGAGCTGTTTTTT
CDR3: CASSEIPGGPSTGELFF

D: NA
size: NA
V: TRBV18
J: TRBJ2-3
DNA: TGTGCCAGCTCACCCACAGGGCTTCGCACAGATACGCAGTATTTT
CDR3: CASSPTGLRTDTQYF

D: TRBD1
size: NA
V: TRBV29-1
J: TRBJ2-5
DNA: TGCAGCGTTGACGGGGACAGGGGGCGAGAGACCCAGTACTTC
CDR3: CSVDGDRGRETQYF

D: NA
size: NA
V: TRBV5-8
J: TRBJ1-5
DNA: TGTGCCAGCAGCTCCGGGACACAAGAAAATCAGCCCCAGCATTTT
CDR3: CASSSGTQENQPQHF

D: TRBD2
size: NA
V: TRBV5-6
J: TRBJ2-3
DNA: TGTGCCAGCAGCGGAGCGGGAGCAAACACAGATACGCAGTATTTT
CDR3: CASSGAGANTDTQYF

D: TRBD2
size: NA
V: TRBV27
J: TRBJ2-7
DNA: TGTGCCAGCAGTTTCCTAGCGGGAGCACACGAGCAGTACTTC
CDR3: CASSFLAGAHEQYF

D: TRBD1
size: NA
V: TRBV12-5
J: TRBJ1-2
DNA: TGTGCTAGTGGTTTGCCACCCGAGAACAGGGGGACCTATGGCTACACCTTC
CDR3: CASGLPPENRGTYGYTF